This T cell receptor (beta chain) was observed in a study of T cell repertoires in cytomegalovirus infection. Across the whole study: It was the public TCR beta signatures that indicated both CMV infection and matching HLA type.

Study findings and constraints: Frequencies of public TCR beta families were cumulated, and this identified carriers of CMV plus the relevant HLA. There were HLA-C-restricted CMV-specific TCR beta clonotypes dominating the ex vivo response.

TCRdb called the reads again in MiXCR, with one record for every CDR3 protein. The table has over 100,000 distinct CDR3 sequences, about 28% seen once. The germline V gene has CDR1 MGHDK and CDR2 SYGVNS. V gave up 1 base and J gave up 0 bases; unmatched junction bases: 4. The CDR3 contains 18 residues. Remarks on this clonotype: Its antigen is still unknown.

Sequencing was performed on CD8+ T cells from cultured PBMCs, taken from culture after CMV antigen stimulation. This chain connects TRBV25-1 to TRBJ2-2, with TRBD2 matching 11 bases. The receptor was derived from a human donor in good health (CMV status not recorded). Some clones in this sample may be carry-over from other donors' samples. The CDR3 region is CASSEWGSGGANTGELFF. The CDR3 DNA is TGTGCCAGCAGTGAATGGGGTAGCGGGGGGGCGAACACCGGGGAGCTGTTTTTT.